What follows are 29 T cell receptor beta chains derived from one specimen sequenced in a study of blood T cell repertoires in COVID-19. Clones were read by immunoSEQ multiplex PCR, and TCRdb kept only the in-frame ones, dropping some. This table has about 98,000 clones, more than 70% appearing once. Input material: peripheral blood. The receptors were gathered from a man between 70 and 80 years old with acute or convalescent COVID-19.

The V call is TRBV4-2, the J call TRBJ2-6; 12 positions agree with TRBD1. In germline, CDR1 is LGHNA, CDR2 YNFKEQ. J was trimmed by 1 base and V by 3 bases; bases with no gene match: 7. This CDR3 is 19 amino acids long. The CDR3 coding sequence is TGTGCCAGCAGCCAGATCGGGACAGGGGGCCCATCTGGGGCCAACGTCCTGACTTTC. Translation: CASSQIGTGGPSGANVLTF.

The chain combines TRBV25-1 with TRBJ2-1; 13 bases are shared with TRBD2. The germline V gene encodes CDR1 MGHDK and CDR2 SYGVNS. CDR3 size: 17 residues. The J segment lost 5 bases and the V segment lost 5 bases, leaving 9 bases of the junction unmatched. This CDR3 is CASSLTLGLAGNNEQFF. In DNA, the CDR3 is TGTGCCAGCAGTTTAACTTTGGGACTAGCGGGGAACAATGAGCAGTTCTTC.

The V and J genes are TRBV2 and TRBJ2-5; 10 bases are a match to TRBD1. The CDR3 loop spans 14 amino acids. The V segment lost 7 bases and the J segment 5 bases; nucleotides outside the gene matches: 7. Germline V gene lookup returns CDR1 SNHLY and CDR2 FYNNEI. The CDR3 region is CASKTTGGLETQYF. CDR3 coding DNA: TGTGCCAGCAAAACGACAGGGGGCCTCGAGACCCAGTACTTC.

The chain joins TRBV7-2 to TRBJ1-4; D possibly corresponds to TRBD1 (6 bases). The CDR3 length is 15 residues. V lost 3 bases and J 8 bases, leaving 16 bases between the germline ends. Germline assignment: CDR1 SGHTA and CDR2 FQGNSA. The CDR3 nucleotides read TGTGCCAGCAGCTTTCCAGGCAGGGGTAGCGAAAAACTGTTTTTT. Residues: CASSFPGRGSEKLFF.

This clone was detected only once. The chain joins TRBV19 to TRBJ1-1; D may be TRBD1 (6 bases). With 3 bases removed from V and 0 bases from J, the gap between germline ends came to 11 bases. The CDR3 spans 15 residues. The germline gives CDR1 LNHDA, CDR2 SQIVND (reference sequence). CDR3 nucleotides: TGTGCCAGTAGTATCACTGACAGGCTGAACACTGAAGCTTTCTTT. This codes for CASSITDRLNTEAFF.

The gene calls are TRBV5-6 and TRBJ1-2, with TRBD1 as a possible D gene (5 bases). From germline, CDR1 is SGHDT and CDR2 YYEEEE. This CDR3 is 12 amino acids long. V dropped 2 bases and J dropped 8 bases, with 10 bases sitting between them. Here the CDR3 reads CASSFGQGGYTF. CDR3 sequence (DNA): TGTGCCAGCAGCTTTGGCCAGGGAGGCTACACCTTC.

V usage is TRBV19 and J usage is TRBJ2-1; 14 bases are a match to TRBD2. The germline gives CDR1 LNHDA, CDR2 SQIVND (reference sequence). CDR3 length: 19 amino acids. The J segment lost 8 bases and the V segment lost 6 bases, leaving 18 bases of the junction unmatched. The CDR3 region has the DNA TGTGCCAGTAGCCCCGACAGGGCGCCGGGACTAGCGGGAGTTGATGAGCAGTTCTTC. Protein sequence: CASSPDRAPGLAGVDEQFF. Supplemented by reference TRBV19 and TRBJ2-1, the full variable domain reads DGGITQSPKYLFRKEGQNVTLSCEQNLNHDAMYWYRQDPGQGLRLIYYSQIVNDFQKGDIAEGYSVSREKKESFPLTVTSAQKNPTAFYLCASSPDRAPGLAGVDEQFFGPGTRLTVL.

The chain joins TRBV5-1 to TRBJ2-1; 7 bases are shared with TRBD2. V was pared by 1 base and J by 9 bases, with 7 bases of the junction left unmatched. Germline V gene lookup returns CDR1 SGHRS and CDR2 YFSETQ. The CDR3 has 14 amino acids. The CDR3 loop reads CASSLTRASGEQFF. Here the CDR3 DNA reads TGCGCCAGCAGCTTGACGCGGGCTAGCGGTGAGCAGTTCTTC. The full variable domain, completed using reference TRBV5-1 and TRBJ2-1, is KAGVTQTPRYLIKTRGQQVTLSCSPISGHRSVSWYQQTPGQGLQFLFEYFSETQRNKGNFPGRFSGRQFSNSRSEMNVSTLELGDSALYLCASSLTRASGEQFFGPGTRLTVL.

The V and J genes are TRBV7-2 and TRBJ2-3, with D perhaps TRBD2 (6 bases). CDR3 size: 15 residues. Germline V lookup: CDR1 SGHTA, CDR2 FQGNSA. The V end was cut by 4 bases, the J end by 4 bases, with 15 bases between. CDR3 region: CASSSSNGRPDTQYF. Written as DNA, the CDR3 is TGTGCCAGCAGCTCCAGCAACGGGAGACCAGATACGCAGTATTTT.

The rearrangement links TRBV5-1 to TRBJ2-6, with TRBD2 matching 7 bases. Germline-derived CDR1 and CDR2 are SGHRS and YFSETQ. The trim removed 3 bases at V and 0 bases at J, leaving 6 bases unmatched. This CDR3 is 17 amino acids long. CDR3 sequence: CASSWDYPSSGANVLTF. CDR3 DNA sequence: TGCGCCAGCAGCTGGGACTACCCGAGCTCTGGGGCCAACGTCCTGACTTTC.

In this sample, this clone turned up a few times. The genes are TRBV3-1 (or the pseudogene TRBV3-2) and TRBJ2-2, with 12 bases identical to TRBD2. With 6 bases clipped from V and 6 bases from J, the junction kept 8 bases outside the gene matches. Germline CDR1 is LGHDT and CDR2 is YNNKEL (reference sequence). This CDR3 comprises 16 residues. CDR3: CASSYTSGRSAGELFF. In DNA, the CDR3 is TGTGCCAGCAGTTATACTAGCGGGAGGTCGGCCGGGGAGCTGTTTTTT.

This rearrangement joins TRBV19 to TRBJ2-3; the match to TRBD2 covers 12 bases. Germline CDR1 LNHDA, CDR2 SQIVND (reference sequence). V lost 3 bases, J lost 3 bases, and 10 bases stayed unmatched. The CDR3 has 18 residues. This CDR3 reads CASSIRLAGDGGTDTQYF. CDR3 coding DNA: TGTGCCAGTAGTATTCGACTAGCGGGAGATGGAGGTACAGATACGCAGTATTTT.

This clone showed up just once. V gene TRBV15 combines with J gene TRBJ2-3; a weak D match, TRBD1 (7 bases). Germline CDR1 is LNHNV and CDR2 is YYDKDF (reference sequence). Trimming left V 3 bases short and J 0 bases short, with 16 bases between. The CDR3 is made up of 17 amino acids. As DNA, the CDR3 is TGTGCCACCAGCAGCCCGACAGGGCGGGGAAGCACAGATACGCAGTATTTT. This sequence encodes CATSSPTGRGSTDTQYF. Full variable domain (outside the CDR3, taken from reference TRBV15 and TRBJ2-3): DAMVIQNPRYQVTQFGKPVTLSCSQTLNHNVMYWYQQKSSQAPKLLFHYYDKDFNNEADTPDNFQSRRPNTSFCFLDIRSPGLGDTAMYLCATSSPTGRGSTDTQYFGPGTRLTVL.

The chain couples TRBV6-5 to TRBJ2-7, with D maybe TRBD1 (6 bases). CDR3 length: 14 amino acids. The germline V and J ends were trimmed by 6 bases and 6 bases, with 18 bases remaining between them. Per germline, CDR1 MNHEY and CDR2 SVGAGI. The DNA of the CDR3 is TGTGCCAGCAGCGCCGGGACAAGCCTAGGCGAGCAGTACTTC. Amino acids: CASSAGTSLGEQYF.

The sample holds one count of this clone. The V gene is TRBV3-1 (or the pseudogene TRBV3-2), the J gene TRBJ1-4, with a tentative D call TRBD1 (6 bases). The CDR3 runs to 14 residues. V shed 1 base and J shed 8 bases, with 11 bases lying between them. From germline, CDR1 is LGHDT and CDR2 YNNKEL (reference sequence). CDR3 loop: CASSQGGGGEKLFF. As DNA, the CDR3 is TGTGCCAGCAGCCAAGGGGGAGGGGGAGAAAAACTGTTTTTT.

The chain carries TRBV9 and TRBJ1-4; no clear D. CDR1 is SGDLS, CDR2 YYNGEE, per germline. There are 15 residues in the CDR3. The V gene lost 7 bases and the J gene lost 8 bases, with 21 bases spanning the gap. The CDR3 sequence: CASQLQGPGSEKLFF. The CDR3 DNA reads as TGTGCCAGCCAACTTCAAGGGCCGGGGAGCGAAAAACTGTTTTTT.

This clone was counted once. The chain carries TRBV11-3 and TRBJ2-3; D might be TRBD1 (5 bases). Trimming cost V 1 base and J 4 bases, with 12 bases left between them. CDR1 SGHNT and CDR2 YENEEA come from the germline V gene. The CDR3 consists of 15 residues. CDR3 residues: CASSLGQQGADTQYF. The DNA for the CDR3 is TGTGCCAGCAGCTTAGGGCAGCAAGGGGCAGATACGCAGTATTTT.

This rearrangement joins TRBV5-1 to TRBJ2-1, with D perhaps matching TRBD2 (5 bases). The germline CDR1 and CDR2 sequences are SGHRS and YFSETQ. Trimming took 4 bases from V and 7 from J, leaving 15 bases between them. The CDR3 sequence is 14 residues long. The CDR3 protein is CASSPGVPGNEQFF. DNA of the CDR3: TGCGCCAGCAGCCCTGGGGTTCCGGGGAATGAGCAGTTCTTC.

The chain recombines TRBV18 with TRBJ1-1; D unresolved. The CDR3 extends over 14 amino acids. Germline lookup yields CDR1 KGHSH and CDR2 LQKENI. The V gene lost 4 bases and the J gene lost 2 bases, with 11 bases spanning the gap. CDR3 residues: CASSLARSNTEAFF. The CDR3 DNA follows: TGTGCCAGCTCACTGGCTCGATCTAACACTGAAGCTTTCTTT.

The rearrangement links TRBV19 to TRBJ2-1, with TRBD2 matching over 10 bases. The trim removed 5 bases at V and 5 bases at J, leaving 12 bases unmatched. The CDR3 runs 17 residues. Per germline, CDR1 LNHDA and CDR2 SQIVND (reference sequence). The CDR3 region is CASSPVGAGGTHNEQFF. CDR3 DNA sequence: TGTGCCAGTAGTCCTGTGGGAGCGGGAGGGACGCACAATGAGCAGTTCTTC.

V and J are TRBV7-9 and TRBJ1-4; D might be TRBD1 (6 bases). The CDR3 runs to 15 residues. Germline V gene data show CDR1 as SEHNR and CDR2 as FQNEAQ (reference sequence). V lost 5 bases to trimming and J lost 7 bases, with 17 bases between them. Written as DNA, the CDR3 is TGTGCCAGCAGCCCAGGGACAACGACGGGTGAAAAACTGTTTTTT. It specifies CASSPGTTTGEKLFF.

The chain recombines TRBV27 with TRBJ1-1; D possibly corresponds to TRBD1 (5 bases). The germline V and J ends were trimmed by 6 bases and 4 bases, with 15 bases remaining between them. This CDR3 is built from 14 residues. Germline loops: CDR1 MNHEY, CDR2 SMNVEV (reference sequence). CDR3 sequence: CASSLLGEGTEAFF. For the CDR3, the DNA is TGTGCCAGCAGCTTACTAGGGGAGGGCACTGAAGCTTTCTTT.

V gene TRBV3-1 (or the pseudogene TRBV3-2) combines with J gene TRBJ2-2, with 14 bases fitting TRBD2. Unmatched junction bases numbered 5, after V lost 4 bases and J lost 4 bases. This CDR3 region has 17 residues. Germline V gene sequence: CDR1 LGHDT, CDR2 YNNKEL (reference sequence). CDR3: CASSRGLAGATTGELFF. In DNA form, the CDR3 reads TGTGCCAGCAGCCGGGGACTAGCGGGAGCCACCACCGGGGAGCTGTTTTTT.

The V call is TRBV5-1, the J call TRBJ2-7; TRBD2 matches 8 bases. Looked up from germline, CDR1 is SGHRS and CDR2 is YFSETQ. Trimming cost V 4 bases and J 4 bases; bases outside gene matches: 13. This CDR3 region has 16 residues. CDR3 region: CASSGPAGDSGYEQYF. As DNA, the CDR3 is TGCGCCAGCAGCGGCCCAGCGGGAGACTCTGGGTACGAGCAGTACTTC. The variable domain in full, completed from reference TRBV5-1 and TRBJ2-7, reads KAGVTQTPRYLIKTRGQQVTLSCSPISGHRSVSWYQQTPGQGLQFLFEYFSETQRNKGNFPGRFSGRQFSNSRSEMNVSTLELGDSALYLCASSGPAGDSGYEQYFGPGTRLTVT.

CDR3 bases: TGTGCCAGCAGCCAAAGTTGGGACAGGGTAGCTAGCGGGAGGGCCAGAGATACGCAGTATTTT. It translates to CASSQSWDRVASGRARDTQYF. The rearrangement joins TRBV3-1 (or the pseudogene TRBV3-2) to TRBJ2-3; 12 nucleotides line up with TRBD2. The CDR3 runs 21 residues. Looked up from germline, CDR1 is LGHDT and CDR2 is YNNKEL (reference sequence). V lost 2 bases, J lost 5 bases, and 20 bases stayed unmatched.

This chain connects TRBV4-3 to TRBJ1-4; D may be TRBD1 (5 bases). Germline CDR1 LGHNA, CDR2 YSLEER. The V gene lost 0 bases and the J gene lost 10 bases, with 9 bases spanning the gap. This CDR3 has 13 residues. The CDR3 nucleotides are TGCGCCAGCAGCCAAGATAAGCAGGGAAAACTGTTTTTT. This gives the protein CASSQDKQGKLFF.

This clone is a singleton in its sample. V usage is TRBV29-1 and J usage is TRBJ2-1; 14 positions match TRBD2. With V trimmed by 7 bases and J by 5 bases, 22 bases remained unmatched. Germline V CDR1 and CDR2: SQVTM, ANQGSEA. The CDR3 is 20 amino acids. This CDR3 reads CSAEGGPGLAGEVVDNEQFF. The CDR3 nucleotides read TGCAGCGCCGAAGGAGGTCCGGGACTAGCGGGAGAGGTTGTGGACAATGAGCAGTTCTTC.

CDR3 nucleotides: TGTGCCAGCAGTCCACGGGACAGCGAACGGCCCCAGCATTTT. The encoded protein is CASSPRDSERPQHF. The V gene is TRBV6-5, the J gene TRBJ1-5, with 7 bases aligning to TRBD1. Germline V gene data show CDR1 as MNHEY and CDR2 as SVGAGI. V trimming: 5 bases; J trimming: 9 bases; junction bases outside the gene matches: 10. CDR3 length equals 14 residues.

This rearrangement joins TRBV27 to TRBJ1-6; D is undetermined. The germline V and J ends were trimmed by 8 bases and 7 bases, with 9 bases remaining between them. CDR1 MNHEY and CDR2 SMNVEV come from the germline V gene (reference sequence). The CDR3 has 12 residues. The CDR3 sequence: CASGGSNSPLHF. The CDR3 DNA is TGTGCCAGCGGAGGGTCGAATTCACCCCTCCACTTT.